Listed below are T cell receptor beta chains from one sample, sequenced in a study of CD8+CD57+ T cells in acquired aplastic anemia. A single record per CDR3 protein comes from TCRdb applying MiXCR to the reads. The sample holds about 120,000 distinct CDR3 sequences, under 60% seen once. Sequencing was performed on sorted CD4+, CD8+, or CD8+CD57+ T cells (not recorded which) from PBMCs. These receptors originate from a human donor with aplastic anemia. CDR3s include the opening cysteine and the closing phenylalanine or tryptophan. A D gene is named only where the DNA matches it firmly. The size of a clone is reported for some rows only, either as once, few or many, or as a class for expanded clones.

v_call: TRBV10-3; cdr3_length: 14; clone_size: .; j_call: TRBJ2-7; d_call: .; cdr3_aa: CAISEGASSYEQYF; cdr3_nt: TGTGCCATCAGTGAGGGGGCGAGCTCCTACGAGCAGTACTTC
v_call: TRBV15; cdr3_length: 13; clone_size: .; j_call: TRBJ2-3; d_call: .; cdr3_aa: CATSLDITDTQYF; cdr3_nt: TGTGCCACCAGCCTTGACATCACAGATACGCAGTATTTT
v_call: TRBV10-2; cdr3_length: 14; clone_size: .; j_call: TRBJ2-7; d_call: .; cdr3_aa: CASRLGTTPYEQYF; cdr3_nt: TGCGCCAGCCGACTGGGGACAACTCCCTACGAGCAGTACTTC
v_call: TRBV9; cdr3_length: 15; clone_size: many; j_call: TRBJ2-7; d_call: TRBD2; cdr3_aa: CASSTGTSGSYEQYF; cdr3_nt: TGTGCCAGCAGCACAGGGACTAGCGGGAGCTACGAGCAGTACTTC
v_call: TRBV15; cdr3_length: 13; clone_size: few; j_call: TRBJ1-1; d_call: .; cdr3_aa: CATSRRENTEAFF; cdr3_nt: TGTGCCACCAGCAGGCGGGAGAACACTGAAGCTTTCTTT
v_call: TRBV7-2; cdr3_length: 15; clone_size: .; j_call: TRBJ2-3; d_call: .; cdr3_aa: CASSLGTPRTDTQYF; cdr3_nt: TGTGCCAGCAGCTTAGGGACGCCTCGCACAGATACGCAGTATTTT
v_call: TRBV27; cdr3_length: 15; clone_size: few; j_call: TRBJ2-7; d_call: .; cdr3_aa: CASSLSRAAGAEQYF; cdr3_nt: TGTGCCAGCAGTTTATCGCGGGCCGCAGGGGCCGAGCAGTACTTC
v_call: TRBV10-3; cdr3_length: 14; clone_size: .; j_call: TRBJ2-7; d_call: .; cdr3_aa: CAISPGTTRAEQYF; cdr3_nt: TGTGCCATCAGCCCCGGGACCACTAGGGCCGAGCAGTACTTC
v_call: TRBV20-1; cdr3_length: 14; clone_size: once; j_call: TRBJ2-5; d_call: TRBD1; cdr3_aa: CSASLGQPGETQYF; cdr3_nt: TGCAGTGCTAGCCTGGGACAGCCGGGGGAGACCCAGTACTTC
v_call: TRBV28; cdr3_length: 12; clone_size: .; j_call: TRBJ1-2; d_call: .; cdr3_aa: CASETANYGYTF; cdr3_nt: TGTGCCAGCGAGACAGCGAACTATGGCTACACCTTC
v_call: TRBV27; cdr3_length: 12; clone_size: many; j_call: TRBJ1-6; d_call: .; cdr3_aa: CASSTGLSPLHF; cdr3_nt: TGTGCCAGCAGTACGGGACTTTCACCCCTCCACTTT
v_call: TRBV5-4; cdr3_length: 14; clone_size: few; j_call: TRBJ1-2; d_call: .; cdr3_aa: CASSLDRDLIGYTF; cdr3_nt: TGTGCCAGCAGCTTGGATCGGGACTTAATTGGCTACACCTTC
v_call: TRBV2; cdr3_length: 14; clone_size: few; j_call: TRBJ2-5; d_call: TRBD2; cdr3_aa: CASSPLAGGPDQYF; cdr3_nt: TGTGCCAGCAGTCCTCTAGCGGGGGGGCCGGACCAGTACTTC
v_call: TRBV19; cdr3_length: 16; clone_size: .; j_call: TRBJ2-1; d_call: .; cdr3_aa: CASSIAAGSTQDEQFF; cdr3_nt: TGTGCCAGTAGTATAGCTGCAGGGTCGACCCAGGATGAGCAGTTCTTC
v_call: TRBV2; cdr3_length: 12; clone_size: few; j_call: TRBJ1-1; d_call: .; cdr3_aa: CASRGPDTEAFF; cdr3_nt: TGTGCCAGCAGGGGACCTGACACTGAAGCTTTCTTT
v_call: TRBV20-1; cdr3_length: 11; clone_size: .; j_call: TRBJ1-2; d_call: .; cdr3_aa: CSADGAYGYTF; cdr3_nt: TGCAGTGCCGACGGAGCCTATGGCTACACCTTC
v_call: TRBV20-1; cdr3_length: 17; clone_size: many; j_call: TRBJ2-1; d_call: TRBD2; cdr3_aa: CSARVFGLAGGYNEQFF; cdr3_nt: TGCAGTGCTAGGGTCTTCGGCCTAGCGGGGGGTTACAATGAGCAGTTCTTC
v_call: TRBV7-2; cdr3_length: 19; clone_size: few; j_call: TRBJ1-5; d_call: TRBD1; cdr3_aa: CASSLAFPGTGVSNQPQHF; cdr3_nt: TGTGCCAGCAGCTTAGCGTTCCCCGGGACAGGGGTTAGCAATCAGCCCCAGCATTTT
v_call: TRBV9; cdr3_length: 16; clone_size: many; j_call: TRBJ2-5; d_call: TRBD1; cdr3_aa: CASSASGTGARETQYF; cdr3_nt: TGTGCCAGCAGCGCTAGTGGGACAGGGGCCAGGGAGACCCAGTACTTC
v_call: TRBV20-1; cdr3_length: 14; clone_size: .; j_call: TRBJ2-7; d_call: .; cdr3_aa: CSARDLGIGYEQYF; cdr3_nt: TGCAGTGCTAGAGATCTGGGGATCGGCTACGAGCAGTACTTC
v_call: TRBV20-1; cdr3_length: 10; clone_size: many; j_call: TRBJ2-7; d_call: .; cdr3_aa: CSAPDYGQYF; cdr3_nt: TGCAGTGCTCCCGACTACGGGCAGTACTTC
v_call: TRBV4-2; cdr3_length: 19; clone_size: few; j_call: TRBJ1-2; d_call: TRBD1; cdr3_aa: CASSQRGTGWTGKDYGYTF; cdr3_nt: TGTGCCAGCAGCCAACGGGGGACGGGGTGGACAGGGAAGGACTATGGCTACACCTTC
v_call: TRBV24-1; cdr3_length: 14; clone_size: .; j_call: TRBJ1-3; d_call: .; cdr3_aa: CATTEVLSGNTIYF; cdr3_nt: TGTGCCACCACTGAGGTCCTCTCTGGAAACACCATATATTTT
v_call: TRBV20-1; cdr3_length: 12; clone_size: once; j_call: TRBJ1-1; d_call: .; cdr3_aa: CSANPRGTEAFF; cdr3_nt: TGCAGTGCTAACCCAAGGGGGACTGAAGCTTTCTTT
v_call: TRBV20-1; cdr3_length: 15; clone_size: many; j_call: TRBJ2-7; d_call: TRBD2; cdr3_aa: CSATGSGGTSYEQYF; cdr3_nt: TGCAGTGCCACGGGTAGCGGGGGGACCTCCTACGAGCAGTACTTC
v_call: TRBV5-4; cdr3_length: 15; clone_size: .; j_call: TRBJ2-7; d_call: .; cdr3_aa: CASSWGGGGTYEQYF; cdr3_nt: TGTGCCAGCAGTTGGGGAGGCGGAGGAACCTACGAGCAGTACTTC
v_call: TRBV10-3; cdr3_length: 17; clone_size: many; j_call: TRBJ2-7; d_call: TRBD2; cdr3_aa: CATTPLSSGRPDVKQYF; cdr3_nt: TGTGCCACCACCCCCCTCTCGAGCGGGAGGCCGGATGTGAAGCAGTACTTC
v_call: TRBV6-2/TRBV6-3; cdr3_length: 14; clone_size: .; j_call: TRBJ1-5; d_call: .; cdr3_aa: CASSGLEGNQPQHF; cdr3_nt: TGTGCCAGCAGTGGGCTGGAGGGCAATCAGCCCCAGCATTTT
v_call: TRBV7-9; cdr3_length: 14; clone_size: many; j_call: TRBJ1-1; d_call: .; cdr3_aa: CASSLGWGMDEAFF; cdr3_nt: TGTGCCAGCAGCCTAGGGTGGGGTATGGATGAAGCTTTCTTT
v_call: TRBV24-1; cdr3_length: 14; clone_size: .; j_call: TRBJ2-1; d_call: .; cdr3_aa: CATSDSQPPDEQFF; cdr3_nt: TGTGCCACCAGTGATTCCCAACCCCCTGATGAGCAGTTCTTC
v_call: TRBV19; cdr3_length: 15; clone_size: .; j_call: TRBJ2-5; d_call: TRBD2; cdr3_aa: CASSPGRGGRETQYF; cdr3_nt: TGTGCCAGTAGTCCTGGGCGGGGAGGGCGAGAGACCCAGTACTTC
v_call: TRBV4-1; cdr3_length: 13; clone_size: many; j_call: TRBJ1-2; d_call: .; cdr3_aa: CASSQAGGYGYTF; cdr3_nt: TGCGCCAGCAGCCAAGCAGGTGGATATGGCTACACCTTC
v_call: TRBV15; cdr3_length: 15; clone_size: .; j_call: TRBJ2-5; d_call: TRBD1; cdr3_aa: CATSRDKQGGETQYF; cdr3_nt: TGTGCCACCAGCAGAGACAAACAGGGGGGAGAGACCCAGTACTTC
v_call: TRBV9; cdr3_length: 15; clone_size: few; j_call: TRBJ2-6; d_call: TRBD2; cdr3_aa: CASSVSGGLANVLTF; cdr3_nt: TGTGCCAGCAGCGTCTCCGGGGGGTTAGCCAACGTCCTGACTTTC
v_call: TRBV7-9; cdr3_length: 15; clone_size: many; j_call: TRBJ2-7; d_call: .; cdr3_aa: CASSFPGRSSYEQYF; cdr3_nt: TGTGCCAGCAGCTTTCCGGGAAGAAGCTCCTACGAGCAGTACTTC
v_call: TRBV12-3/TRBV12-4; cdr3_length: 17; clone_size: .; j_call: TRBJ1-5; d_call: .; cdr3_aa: CASSLVPPMAGNQPQHF; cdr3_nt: TGTGCCAGCAGTTTGGTTCCCCCGATGGCAGGCAATCAGCCCCAGCATTTT
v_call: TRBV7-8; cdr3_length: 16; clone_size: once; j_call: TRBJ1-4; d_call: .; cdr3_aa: CASSRNRGGVNEKLFF; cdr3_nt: TGTGCCAGCAGCCGGAATAGGGGGGGCGTTAATGAAAAACTGTTTTTT
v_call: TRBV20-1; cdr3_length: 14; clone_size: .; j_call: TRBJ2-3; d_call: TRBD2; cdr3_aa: CSADLAGGADTQYF; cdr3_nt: TGCAGTGCTGACCTAGCGGGAGGCGCAGATACGCAGTATTTT
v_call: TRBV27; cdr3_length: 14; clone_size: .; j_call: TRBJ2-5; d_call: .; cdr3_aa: CASSLLGQTETQYF; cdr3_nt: TGTGCCAGCAGTTTACTCGGACAGACGGAGACCCAGTACTTC
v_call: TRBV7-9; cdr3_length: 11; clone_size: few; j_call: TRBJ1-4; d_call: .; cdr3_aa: CASSSEERLFF; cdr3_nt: TGTGCCAGCAGCTCTGAAGAAAGGCTGTTTTTT
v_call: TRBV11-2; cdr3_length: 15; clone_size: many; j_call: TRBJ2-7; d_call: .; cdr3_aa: CASSLDLSGPYEQYF; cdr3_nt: TGTGCCAGCAGCTTAGACCTTTCGGGGCCCTACGAGCAGTACTTC
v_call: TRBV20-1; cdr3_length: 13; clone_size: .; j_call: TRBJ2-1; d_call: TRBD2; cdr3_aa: CSANPLAGGEQFF; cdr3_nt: TGCAGTGCCAACCCTTTAGCGGGTGGTGAGCAGTTCTTC
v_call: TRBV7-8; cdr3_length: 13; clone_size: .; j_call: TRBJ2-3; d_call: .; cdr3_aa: CASSPRITDTQYF; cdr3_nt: TGTGCCAGCAGCCCGAGGATCACAGATACGCAGTATTTT
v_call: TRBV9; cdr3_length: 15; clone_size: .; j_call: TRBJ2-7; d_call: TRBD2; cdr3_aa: CASSPEASGVYEQYF; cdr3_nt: TGTGCCAGCAGCCCAGAGGCTAGCGGGGTCTACGAGCAGTACTTC
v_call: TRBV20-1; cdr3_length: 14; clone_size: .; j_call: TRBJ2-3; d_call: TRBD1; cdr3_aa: CSARRTGLTDTQYF; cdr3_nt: TGCAGTGCTAGAAGGACAGGACTCACAGATACGCAGTATTTT
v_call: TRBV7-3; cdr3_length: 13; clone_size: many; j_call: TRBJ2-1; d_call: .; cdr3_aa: CASSPAGSPEQFF; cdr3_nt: TGTGCCAGCAGCCCAGCTGGCAGTCCTGAGCAGTTCTTC
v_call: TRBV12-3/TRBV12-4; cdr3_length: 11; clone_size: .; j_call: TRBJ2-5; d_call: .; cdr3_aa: CASSLGQPQYF; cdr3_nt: TGTGCCAGCAGTTTAGGACAGCCCCAGTACTTC
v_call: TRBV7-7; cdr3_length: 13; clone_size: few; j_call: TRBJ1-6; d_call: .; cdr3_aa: CASSMTLTAPLHF; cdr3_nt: TGTGCCAGCAGCATGACCCTAACGGCACCCCTCCACTTT
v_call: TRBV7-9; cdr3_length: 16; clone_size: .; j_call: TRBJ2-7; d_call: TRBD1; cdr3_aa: CASSVLPGQRPYEQYF; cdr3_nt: TGTGCCAGCAGCGTGTTACCGGGACAGCGTCCCTACGAGCAGTACTTC
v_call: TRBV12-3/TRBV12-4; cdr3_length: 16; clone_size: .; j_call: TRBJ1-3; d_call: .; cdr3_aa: CASSFGGQLSGNTIYF; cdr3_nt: TGTGCCAGCAGTTTTGGTGGTCAGCTCTCTGGAAACACCATATATTTT